Here is one T cell receptor beta chain with its context. Germline V gene data show CDR1 as LGHNA and CDR2 as YNFKEQ. The germline V and J ends were trimmed by 4 bases and 0 bases, with 11 bases remaining between them. This CDR3 has 15 residues. This sample was taken from a study of blood T cell repertoires in COVID-19. Turning to the study itself: In each case, the material was cDNA or gDNA derived from T cells, B-cell-depleted T cells, or PBMCs.

Membership in each cohort depended on participant-reported clinical history. Among Cohort 3 donors, those recovered had two negative PCRs, clearance, or symptom resolution. Per the original data handling: Reference gene primer amplification yielded estimated nucleated cell counts. Only in-frame clones appear in the TCRdb table, and some are missing; sequencing was by immunoSEQ multiplex PCR. The DNA was the basis for D and trimming; V, J and clone size are from that table. Of 150,000 to 200,000 clones in the sample, 88% were seen once. The TCR originated in a woman aged 18-35 years who had recovered from COVID-19. The V and J genes are TRBV4-2 and TRBJ2-3; possible D gene TRBD2, 5 bases. The sequenced material came from PBMCs or T cells enriched from blood (not recorded which). CDR3 in DNA: TGTGCCAGCAGCCCCCCCGGGATAAGCACAGATACGCAGTATTTT. Translating it yields CASSPPGISTDTQYF.